What follows describes a single T cell receptor (beta chain). The entry originates in a study of OX40 agonist ivuxolimab in advanced cancers. About the research overall: Patients received ivuxolimab, an agonistic anti-OX40 (CD134) antibody. Hepatocellular carcinoma, melanoma, renal cell or head and neck cancer affected the dose-escalation patients.

The CDR3 sequence is 17 residues long. Trimming removed 5 bases at V and 0 bases at J, with 20 bases between. Germline lookup yields CDR1 SEHNR and CDR2 FQNEAQ (reference sequence). Clones were read by immunoSEQ multiplex PCR, and TCRdb kept only the in-frame ones, dropping some. The profile shows under 100,000 clones, approximately 85% of them singletons. V is TRBV7-9 and J is TRBJ2-7; D unresolved. Sample: CD4+ or CD8+ T cells sorted from blood, taken in a trial of the OX40 agonist ivuxolimab. This receptor was identified in an adult with an advanced solid tumor such as melanoma, head and neck, liver or kidney cancer. This chain's CDR3 is CASSPKWRQLDSYEQYF. The CDR3 region has the DNA TGTGCCAGCAGCCCAAAATGGCGTCAGTTAGACTCCTACGAGCAGTACTTC.